This T cell receptor beta chain was recovered during a study of shared clonotypes between healthy human individuals. Overall study findings and caveats: The authors sampled blood alone, and tissue repertoires likely differ. Genetic and exposure-history diversity was limited by the small donor number.

Extraction of genomic DNA in unsorted samples used roughly 94 million PBMCs. Authors' analysis steps: ImmunoSEQ output lacked quality scores and full-length reads, limiting matched filtering. Profiling relied on immunoSEQ multiplex PCR, and the TCRdb table lists in-frame clones only, not all of them. V and J calls and clone size follow that table, whereas D and trimming were derived from the DNA. The sample records some 510,000 clones, around 79% being singletons. V was pared by 7 bases and J by 0 bases, with 7 bases between. Germline CDR1 is GTSNPN and CDR2 is SVGIG (reference sequence). The CDR3 runs 13 residues. With regard to this clone: Its target is not known.

V and J are TRBV30 and TRBJ1-6; no clear D gene. The sequenced sample was PBMCs. The clonotype was recovered from a woman in her forties in good health. Some clones in this sample may be carry-over from other donors' samples. The CDR3 protein is CASISSYNSPLHF. The CDR3 region has the DNA TGTGCCTCCATCAGCTCCTATAATTCACCCCTCCACTTT.